This note documents a single TCR beta chain sequence. Its antigen is undetermined. Different DNA sequences within this sample yield the same CDR3. Germline trimming cut 6 bases from V and 7 bases from J; bases unmatched to any gene: 12. CDR1 and CDR2 (germline): SGHRS, YFSETQ. This CDR3 region has 14 residues. TCRdb called clones again from the PCR reads with MiXCR. The sample includes roughly 58,000 clones, under 5% of them seen just once. The sample comes from a study of metastatic and nonmetastatic thyroid tumors. Patients had received no treatment of any kind before thyroid surgery. General study results and limits: TCR beta diversity was reportedly significantly higher in malignant thyroid tumors than benign nodules, in blood and tumor.

The chain has TRBV5-1 and TRBJ2-7, with TRBD2 matching over 8 bases. The TCR comes from a female donor with papillary thyroid cancer or a benign thyroid nodule (not recorded which). Some clones in this sample may be carry-over from other donors' samples. What was sequenced was blood. The CDR3 DNA sequence: TGCGCCAGCAAGTGGACCAGCGGGAGTGATGAGCAGTACTTC. This sequence encodes CASKWTSGSDEQYF.